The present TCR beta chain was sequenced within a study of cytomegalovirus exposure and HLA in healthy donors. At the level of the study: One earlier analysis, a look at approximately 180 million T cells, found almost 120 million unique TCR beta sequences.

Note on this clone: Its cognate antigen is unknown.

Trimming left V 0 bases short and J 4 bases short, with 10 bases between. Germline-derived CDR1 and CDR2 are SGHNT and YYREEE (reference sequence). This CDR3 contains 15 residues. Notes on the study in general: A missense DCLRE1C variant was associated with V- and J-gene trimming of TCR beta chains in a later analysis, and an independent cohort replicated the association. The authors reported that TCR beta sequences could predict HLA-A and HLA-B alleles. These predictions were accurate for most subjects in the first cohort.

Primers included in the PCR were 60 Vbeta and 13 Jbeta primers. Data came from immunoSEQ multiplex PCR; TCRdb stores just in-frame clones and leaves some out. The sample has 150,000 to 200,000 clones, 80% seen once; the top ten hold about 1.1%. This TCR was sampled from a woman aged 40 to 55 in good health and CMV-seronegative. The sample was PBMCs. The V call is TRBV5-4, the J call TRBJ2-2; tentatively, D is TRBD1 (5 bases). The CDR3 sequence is CASSLDSTVTGELFF. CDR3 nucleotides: TGTGCCAGCAGCTTGGATTCGACAGTCACCGGGGAGCTGTTTTTT.